A single T cell receptor beta chain is shown here with its context. V was clipped by 8 bases and J by 5 bases, with 14 bases between them. The CDR3 runs to 13 residues. In germline, CDR1 is LNHDA, CDR2 SQIVND (reference sequence). The authors' processing: Estimation of nucleated cell counts relied on the amplification of reference gene primers. This table comes from immunoSEQ multiplex PCR, and its TCRdb copy is limited to in-frame clones, with some not included. V and J calls and clone size are given by that table; D and trimming were obtained from the DNA. The data show about 370,000 clones, 85% to 90% seen once. The data derive from a study of blood T cell repertoires in COVID-19. Residents of about two dozen US areas, aged roughly 18 to 95 years, made up the participants. Participant-reported clinical history was the basis for cohort assignment. Among Cohort 3 donors, those recovered had two negative PCRs, clearance, or symptom resolution.

V usage is TRBV19 and J usage is TRBJ2-3; maybe TRBD1 (6 bases). The clonotype comes from a man aged 18 to 30 who had recovered from COVID-19. Sequenced sample: PBMCs or T cells enriched from blood (not recorded which). The CDR3 sequence: CASAGQSIDTQYF. CDR3 DNA sequence: TGTGCCAGTGCTGGACAGTCCATAGATACGCAGTATTTT.